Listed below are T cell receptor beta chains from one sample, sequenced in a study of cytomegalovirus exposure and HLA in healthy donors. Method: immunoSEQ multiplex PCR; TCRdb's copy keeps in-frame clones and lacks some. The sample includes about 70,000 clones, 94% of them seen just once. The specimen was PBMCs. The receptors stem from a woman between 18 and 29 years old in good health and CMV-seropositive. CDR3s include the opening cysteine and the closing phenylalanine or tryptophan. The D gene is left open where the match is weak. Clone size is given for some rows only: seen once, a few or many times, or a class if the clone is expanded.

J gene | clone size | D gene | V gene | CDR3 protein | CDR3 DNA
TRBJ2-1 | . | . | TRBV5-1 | CASSSGTLSYNEQFF | TGCGCCAGCAGCTCGGGGACACTGTCCTACAATGAGCAGTTCTTC
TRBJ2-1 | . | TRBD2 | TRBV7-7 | CASSRGGYNEQFF | TGTGCTAGCAGCCGGGGGGGATACAATGAGCAGTTCTTC
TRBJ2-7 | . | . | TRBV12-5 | CASGWGDLSEQYF | TGTGCTAGTGGTTGGGGGGACCTCTCCGAGCAGTACTTC
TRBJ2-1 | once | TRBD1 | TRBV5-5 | CASSLSLGQGADNEQFF | TGTGCCAGCAGCTTGTCATTGGGACAGGGGGCGGACAATGAGCAGTTCTTC
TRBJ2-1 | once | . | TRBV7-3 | CASRAQGDDEQFF | TGTGCCAGCAGGGCTCAGGGTGACGATGAGCAGTTCTTC
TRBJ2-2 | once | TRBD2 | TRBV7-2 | CASTNVAGAGELFF | TGTGCCAGCACCAATGTCGCGGGAGCCGGGGAGCTGTTTTTT
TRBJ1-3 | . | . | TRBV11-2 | CASSNLIRSSSGNTIYF | TGTGCCAGCAGTAATCTGATCAGGTCGAGCTCTGGAAACACCATATATTTT
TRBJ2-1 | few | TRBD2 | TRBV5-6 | CASSLNPGGGNEQFF | TGTGCCAGCAGCTTGAACCCCGGGGGGGGCAATGAGCAGTTCTTC
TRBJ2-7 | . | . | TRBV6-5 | CASSYSSSGYEQYF | TGTGCCAGCAGTTACTCGAGTTCTGGCTACGAGCAGTACTTC
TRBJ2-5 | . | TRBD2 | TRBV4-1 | CASSQVLAVQETQYF | TGCGCCAGCAGCCAAGTACTAGCGGTCCAAGAGACCCAGTACTTC
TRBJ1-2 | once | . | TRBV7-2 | CASSLNRANYGYTF | TGTGCCAGCAGCTTAAACAGAGCTAACTATGGCTACACCTTC
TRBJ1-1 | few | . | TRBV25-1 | CASSEVGVDTEAFF | TGTGCCAGCAGTGAAGTCGGGGTGGACACTGAAGCTTTCTTT
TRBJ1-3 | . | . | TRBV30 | CAWSQPGGQVNTIYF | TGTGCCTGGAGTCAACCGGGGGGGCAAGTAAACACCATATATTTT
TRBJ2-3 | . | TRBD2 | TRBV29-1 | CSVEAGTTGTDTQYF | TGCAGCGTTGAAGCAGGGACTACGGGCACAGATACGCAGTATTTT
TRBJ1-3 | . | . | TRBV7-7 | CASSLTGSPGNTIYF | TGTGCCAGCAGCTTGACAGGTTCTCCTGGAAACACCATATATTTT
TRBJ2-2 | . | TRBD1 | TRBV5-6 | CASSLPGQGINELFF | TGTGCCAGCAGCTTACCAGGACAGGGGATAAATGAGCTGTTTTTT
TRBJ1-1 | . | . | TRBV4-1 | CASSPMAQGSNTEAFF | TGCGCCAGCAGCCCTATGGCCCAGGGGTCGAACACTGAAGCTTTCTTT
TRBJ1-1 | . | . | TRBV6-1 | CASSEVSRAFF | TGTGCCAGCAGTGAGGTCTCCAGGGCTTTCTTT
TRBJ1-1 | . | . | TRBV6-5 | CASRRGDAEAFF | TGTGCCAGCAGGCGGGGTGACGCTGAAGCTTTCTTT
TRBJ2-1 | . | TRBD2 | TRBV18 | CASSPRSSGGYNEQFF | TGTGCCAGCTCACCACGGTCAAGCGGGGGGTACAATGAGCAGTTCTTC
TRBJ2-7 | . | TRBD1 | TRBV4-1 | CASSQGQGTSYEQYF | TGCGCCAGCAGCCAAGGACAGGGGACCTCCTACGAGCAGTACTTC
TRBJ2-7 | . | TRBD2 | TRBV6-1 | CASSELGLANLYEQYF | TGTGCCAGCAGCGAACTGGGACTAGCTAATCTCTACGAGCAGTACTTC
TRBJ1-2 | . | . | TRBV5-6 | CASSPNVGAMYGYTF | TGTGCCAGCAGCCCGAATGTGGGGGCGATGTATGGCTACACCTTC
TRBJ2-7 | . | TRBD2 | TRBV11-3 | CASSLEPGLAYEQYF | TGTGCCAGCAGCTTAGAACCGGGACTAGCTTACGAGCAGTACTTC
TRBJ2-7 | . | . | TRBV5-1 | CASSWEVSYEQYF | TGCGCCAGCAGCTGGGAGGTCTCCTACGAGCAGTACTTC
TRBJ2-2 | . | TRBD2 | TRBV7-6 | CASSEKRGGTGELFF | TGTGCCAGCAGCGAAAAAAGGGGAGGGACCGGGGAGCTGTTTTTT
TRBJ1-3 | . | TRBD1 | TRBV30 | CAWSRGQGARAGNTIYF | TGTGCCTGGAGTAGGGGACAGGGGGCTCGGGCTGGAAACACCATATATTTT
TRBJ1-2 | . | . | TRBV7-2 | CASSLGSGRGGYTF | TGTGCCAGCAGCTTAGGTTCGGGGAGGGGGGGCTACACCTTC
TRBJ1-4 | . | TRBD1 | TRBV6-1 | CASSQDGQGTTNEKLFF | TGTGCCAGCAGTCAAGACGGACAGGGAACGACTAATGAAAAACTGTTTTTT
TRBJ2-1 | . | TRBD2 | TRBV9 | CASSAHPGGLAGRDEQFF | TGTGCCAGCAGCGCCCACCCAGGGGGACTAGCGGGACGGGATGAGCAGTTCTTC
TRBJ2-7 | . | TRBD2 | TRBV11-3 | CASSRERDSYEQYF | TGTGCCAGCAGCCGAGAGCGGGACTCCTACGAGCAGTACTTC
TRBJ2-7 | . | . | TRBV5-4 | CASTNSYEQYF | TGTGCCAGCACCAATTCCTACGAGCAGTACTTC